This TCR beta chain was sequenced for a study of response to subunit inactivated influenza vaccine. MiXCR, applied by TCRdb to the RT-PCR reads, yields one record per CDR3 protein. Of about 300,000 distinct CDR3 sequences listed, 20% to 25% are singletons. CDR1 and CDR2 (germline): SGHRS, YFSETQ. V lost 4 bases and J lost 2; bases outside the gene matches: 6. The CDR3 runs 15 residues. A few counts support this clonotype. The chain is built from TRBV5-1 and TRBJ1-3; TRBD1 matches 7 bases. The sequencing here drew on PBMCs from blood, taken about 20 months after vaccination. This clonotype originated in a man aged 50-75 years who received an inactivated influenza vaccine. The CDR3: CASSAGQEAGNTIYF. CDR3 nucleotides: TGCGCCAGCAGCGCCGGACAGGAAGCTGGAAACACCATATATTTT.